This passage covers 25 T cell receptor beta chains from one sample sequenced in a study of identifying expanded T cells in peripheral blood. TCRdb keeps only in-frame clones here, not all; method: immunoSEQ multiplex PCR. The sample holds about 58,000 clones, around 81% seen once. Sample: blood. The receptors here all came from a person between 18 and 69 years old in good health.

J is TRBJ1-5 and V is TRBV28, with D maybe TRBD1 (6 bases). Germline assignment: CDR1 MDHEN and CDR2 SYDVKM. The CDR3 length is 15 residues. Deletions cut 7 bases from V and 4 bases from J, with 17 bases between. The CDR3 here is CASNPTGSKNQPQHF. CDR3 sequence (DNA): TGTGCCAGCAACCCGACAGGATCCAAGAATCAGCCCCAGCATTTT.

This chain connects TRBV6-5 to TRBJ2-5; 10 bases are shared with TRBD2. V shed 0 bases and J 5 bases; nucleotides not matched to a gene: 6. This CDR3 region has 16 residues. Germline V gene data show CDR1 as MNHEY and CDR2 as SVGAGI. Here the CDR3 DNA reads TGTGCCAGCAGTTACTCTTCTAGCGGGGGAAGGGAGACCCAGTACTTC. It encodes CASSYSSSGGRETQYF.

The CDR3 sequence: CASKSGQINTEAFF. The CDR3 DNA reads as TGCGCCAGTAAGAGTGGACAGATAAACACTGAAGCTTTCTTT. The V gene is TRBV5-1, the J gene TRBJ1-1; a weak D match, TRBD1 (6 bases). The CDR3 sequence is 14 residues long. Deletions cut 8 bases from V and 2 bases from J, with 16 bases between. From germline, CDR1 is SGHRS and CDR2 YFSETQ.

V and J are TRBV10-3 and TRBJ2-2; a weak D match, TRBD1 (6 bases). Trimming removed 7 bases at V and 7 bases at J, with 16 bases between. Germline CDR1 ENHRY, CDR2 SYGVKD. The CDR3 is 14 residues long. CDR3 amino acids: CAITNQGGDGELFF. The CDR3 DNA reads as TGTGCCATCACCAATCAAGGGGGTGACGGGGAGCTGTTTTTT.

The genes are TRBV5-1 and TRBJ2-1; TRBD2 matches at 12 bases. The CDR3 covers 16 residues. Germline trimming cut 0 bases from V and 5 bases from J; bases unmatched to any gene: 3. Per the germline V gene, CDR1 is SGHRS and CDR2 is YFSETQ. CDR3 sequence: CASSLGLAGADNEQFF. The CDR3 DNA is TGCGCCAGCAGCTTGGGACTAGCGGGAGCCGACAATGAGCAGTTCTTC.

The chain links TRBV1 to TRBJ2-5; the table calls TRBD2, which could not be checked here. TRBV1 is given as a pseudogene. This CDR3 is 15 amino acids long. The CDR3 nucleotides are TGCACCAGCAGCCAAACAGCGGGGGAAAAAGAGACCCAGTACTTC. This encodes CTSSQTAGEKETQYF.

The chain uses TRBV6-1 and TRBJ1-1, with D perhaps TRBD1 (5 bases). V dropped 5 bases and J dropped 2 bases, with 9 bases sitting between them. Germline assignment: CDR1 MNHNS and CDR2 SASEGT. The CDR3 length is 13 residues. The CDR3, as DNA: TGTGCCAGCAGTTTTGACAGCAACACTGAAGCTTTCTTT. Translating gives CASSFDSNTEAFF.

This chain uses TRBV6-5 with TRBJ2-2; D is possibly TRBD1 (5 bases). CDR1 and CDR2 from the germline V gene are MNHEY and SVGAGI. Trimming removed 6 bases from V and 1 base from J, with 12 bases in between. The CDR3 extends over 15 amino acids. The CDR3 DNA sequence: TGTGCCAGCAGCCCCGCAGGGATGAACACCGGGGAGCTGTTTTTT. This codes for CASSPAGMNTGELFF.

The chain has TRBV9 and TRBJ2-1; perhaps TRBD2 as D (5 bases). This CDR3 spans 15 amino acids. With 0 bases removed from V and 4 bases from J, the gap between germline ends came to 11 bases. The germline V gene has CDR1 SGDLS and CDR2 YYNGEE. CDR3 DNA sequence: TGTGCCAGCAGCGTAGTGGCCGGGGAGTACAATGAGCAGTTCTTC. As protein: CASSVVAGEYNEQFF.

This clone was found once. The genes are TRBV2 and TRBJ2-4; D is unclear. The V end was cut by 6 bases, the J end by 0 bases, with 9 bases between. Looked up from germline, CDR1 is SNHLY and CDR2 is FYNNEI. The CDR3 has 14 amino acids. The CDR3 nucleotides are TGTGCCAGCAGCCCCACTTTAGCCAAAAACATTCAGTACTTC. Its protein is CASSPTLAKNIQYF.

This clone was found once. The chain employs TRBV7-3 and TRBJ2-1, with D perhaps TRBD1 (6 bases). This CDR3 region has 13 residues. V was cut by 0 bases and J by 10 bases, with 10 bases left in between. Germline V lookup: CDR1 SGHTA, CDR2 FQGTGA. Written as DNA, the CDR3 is TGTGCCAGCAGCTTAACCGGGACAAGCGAGCAGTTCTTC. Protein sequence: CASSLTGTSEQFF.

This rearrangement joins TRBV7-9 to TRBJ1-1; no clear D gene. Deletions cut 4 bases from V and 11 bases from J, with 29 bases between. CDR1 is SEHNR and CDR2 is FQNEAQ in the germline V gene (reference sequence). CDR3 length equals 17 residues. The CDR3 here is CASSSPSFSRGFSGAFF. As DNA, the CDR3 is TGTGCCAGCAGCTCTCCCTCCTTTAGCCGAGGCTTTTCGGGGGCTTTCTTT.

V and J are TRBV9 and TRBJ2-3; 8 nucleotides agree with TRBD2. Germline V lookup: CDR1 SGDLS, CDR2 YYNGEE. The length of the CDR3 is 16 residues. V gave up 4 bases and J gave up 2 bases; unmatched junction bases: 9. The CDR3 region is CASSFTGTRVTDTQYF. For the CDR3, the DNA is TGTGCCAGCAGCTTTACCGGGACTAGGGTCACAGATACGCAGTATTTT.

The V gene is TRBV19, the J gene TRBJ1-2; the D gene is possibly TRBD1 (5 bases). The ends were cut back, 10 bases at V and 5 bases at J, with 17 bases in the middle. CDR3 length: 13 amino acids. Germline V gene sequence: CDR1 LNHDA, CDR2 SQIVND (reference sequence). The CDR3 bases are TGTGCCACTAAGGGGCAGGGTCTGTATGGCTACACCTTC. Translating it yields CATKGQGLYGYTF.

The CDR3 region has the DNA TGCAGCGTCTTACCGACAGAGGTGGGGACCGGGGAGCTGTTTTTT. Protein sequence: CSVLPTEVGTGELFF. This chain connects TRBV29-1 to TRBJ2-2; D is possibly TRBD1 (5 bases). The CDR3 extends over 15 amino acids. Between the trimmed V and J ends, which lost 6 bases and 5 bases, there was a span of 19 bases. CDR1 is SQVTM, CDR2 ANQGSEA, per germline.

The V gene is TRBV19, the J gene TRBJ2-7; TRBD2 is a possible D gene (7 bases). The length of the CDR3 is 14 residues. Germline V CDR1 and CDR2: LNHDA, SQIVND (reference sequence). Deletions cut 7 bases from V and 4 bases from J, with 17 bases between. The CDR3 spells CASTPGRGRYEQYV. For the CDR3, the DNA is TGTGCCAGTACCCCGGGGAGGGGGAGGTACGAGCAGTACGTC.

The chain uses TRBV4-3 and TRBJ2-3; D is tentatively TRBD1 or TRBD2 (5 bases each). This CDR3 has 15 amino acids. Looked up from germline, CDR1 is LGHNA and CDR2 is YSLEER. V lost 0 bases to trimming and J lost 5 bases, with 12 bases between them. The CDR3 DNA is TGCGCCAGCAGCCAAGACGAGGGGAAGGAAGATACGCAGTATTTT. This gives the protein CASSQDEGKEDTQYF.

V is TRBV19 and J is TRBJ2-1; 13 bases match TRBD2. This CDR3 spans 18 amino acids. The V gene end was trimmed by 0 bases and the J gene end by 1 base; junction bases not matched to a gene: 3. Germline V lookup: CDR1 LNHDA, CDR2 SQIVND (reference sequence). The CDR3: CASSIEGGLAGSYNEQFF. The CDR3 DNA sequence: TGTGCCAGTAGTATAGAAGGGGGACTAGCGGGATCCTACAATGAGCAGTTCTTC.

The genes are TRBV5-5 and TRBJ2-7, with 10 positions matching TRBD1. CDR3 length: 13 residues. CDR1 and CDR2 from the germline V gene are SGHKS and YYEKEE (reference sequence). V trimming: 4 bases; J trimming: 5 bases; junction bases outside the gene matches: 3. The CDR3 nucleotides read TGTGCCAGCAGCCAGACAGGGGGCCACGAGCAGTACGTC. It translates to CASSQTGGHEQYV.

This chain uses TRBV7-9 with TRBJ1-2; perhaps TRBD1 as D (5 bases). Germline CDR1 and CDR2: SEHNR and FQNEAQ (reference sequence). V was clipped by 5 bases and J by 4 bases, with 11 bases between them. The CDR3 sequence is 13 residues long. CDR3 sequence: CASSNAGSYGYTF. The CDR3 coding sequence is TGTGCCAGCAGCAACGCAGGGTCCTATGGCTACACCTTC.

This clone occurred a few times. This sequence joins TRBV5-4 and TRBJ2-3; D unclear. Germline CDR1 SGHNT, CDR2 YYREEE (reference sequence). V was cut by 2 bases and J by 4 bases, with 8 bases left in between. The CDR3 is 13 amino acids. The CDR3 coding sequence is TGTGCCAGCAGCTTCCTGGGCTCAGATACGCAGTATTTT. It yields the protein CASSFLGSDTQYF.

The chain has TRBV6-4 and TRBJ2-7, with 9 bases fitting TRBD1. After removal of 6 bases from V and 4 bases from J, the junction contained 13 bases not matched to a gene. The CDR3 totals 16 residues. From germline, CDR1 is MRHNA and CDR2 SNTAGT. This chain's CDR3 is CASRYEQGAGGYEQYV. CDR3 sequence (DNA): TGTGCCAGCAGGTATGAACAGGGGGCCGGTGGATACGAGCAGTACGTC.

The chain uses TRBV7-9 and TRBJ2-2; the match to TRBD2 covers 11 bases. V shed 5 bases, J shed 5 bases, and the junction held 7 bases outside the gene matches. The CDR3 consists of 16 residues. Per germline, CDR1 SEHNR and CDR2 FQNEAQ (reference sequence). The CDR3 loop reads CASSRILAGETGELFF. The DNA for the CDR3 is TGTGCCAGCAGCAGGATACTAGCGGGAGAAACCGGGGAGCTGTTTTTT. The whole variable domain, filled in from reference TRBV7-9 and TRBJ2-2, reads DTGVSQNPRHKITKRGQNVTFRCDPISEHNRLYWYRQTLGQGPEFLTYFQNEAQLEKSRLLSDRFSAERPKGSFSTLEIQRTEQGDSAMYLCASSRILAGETGELFFGEGSRLTVL.

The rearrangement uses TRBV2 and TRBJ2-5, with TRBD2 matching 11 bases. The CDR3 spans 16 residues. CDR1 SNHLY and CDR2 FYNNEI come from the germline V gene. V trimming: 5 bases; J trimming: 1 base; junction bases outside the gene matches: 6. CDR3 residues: CASSRGTSGPQETQYF. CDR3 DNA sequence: TGTGCCAGCAGTAGAGGGACTAGCGGACCCCAAGAGACCCAGTACTTC.

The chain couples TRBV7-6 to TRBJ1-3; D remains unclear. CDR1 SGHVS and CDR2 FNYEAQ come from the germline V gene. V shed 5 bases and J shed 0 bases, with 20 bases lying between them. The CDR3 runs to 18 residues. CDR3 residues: CASSPGPATAYSGNTIYF. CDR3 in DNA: TGTGCCAGCAGCCCCGGGCCCGCGACCGCCTACTCTGGAAACACCATATATTTT.